Listed here are 2 T cell receptor beta chains from one sample, sequenced in a study of T-cell memory formation after mild COVID-19. In TCRdb, the 5' RACE reads were re-called with MiXCR into one record per CDR3 protein. Of about 360,000 distinct CDR3 sequences listed, 13% to 15% are singletons. The sequencing sample was made of PBMCs or a T cell subset sorted from them (not recorded which). The receptors were gathered from a man aged 18 to 30 who had mild COVID-19 (a few samples of this study predate the infection). Cell type and time point are not known.

The chain carries TRBV5-1 and TRBJ1-3, with D possibly being TRBD1 (6 bases). In germline, CDR1 is SGHRS, CDR2 YFSETQ. The CDR3 loop spans 17 amino acids. V lost 0 bases, J lost 0 bases, and 13 bases lay in between. CDR3 loop: CASSLDTGIGSGNTIYF. CDR3 DNA sequence: TGCGCCAGCAGCTTGGATACAGGGATTGGCTCTGGAAACACCATATATTTT.

This clonotype was counted between two and nine times. The rearrangement links TRBV6-1 to TRBJ1-2; TRBD1 aligns across 9 bases. The CDR3 is made up of 15 amino acids. V was pared by 10 bases and J by 4 bases, with 13 bases of the junction left unmatched. CDR1 and CDR2 (germline): MNHNS, SASEGT. The CDR3 DNA is TGTGCCACCCAGGGACAGGGTGCTGGAATCTATGGCTACACCTTC. It yields the protein CATQGQGAGIYGYTF.